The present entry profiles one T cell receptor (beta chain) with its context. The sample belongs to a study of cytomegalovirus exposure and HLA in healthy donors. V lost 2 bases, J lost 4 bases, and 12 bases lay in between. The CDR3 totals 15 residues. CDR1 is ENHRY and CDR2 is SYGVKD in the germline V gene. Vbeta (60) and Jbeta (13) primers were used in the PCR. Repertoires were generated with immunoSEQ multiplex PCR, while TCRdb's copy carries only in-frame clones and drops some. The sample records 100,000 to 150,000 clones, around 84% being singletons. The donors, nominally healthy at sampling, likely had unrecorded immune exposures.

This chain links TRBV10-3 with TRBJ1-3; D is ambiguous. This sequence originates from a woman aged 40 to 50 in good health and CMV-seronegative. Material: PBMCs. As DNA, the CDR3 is TGTGCCATCAGTGAGGCCTCGACAAGGGGAAACACCATATATTTT. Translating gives CAISEASTRGNTIYF.